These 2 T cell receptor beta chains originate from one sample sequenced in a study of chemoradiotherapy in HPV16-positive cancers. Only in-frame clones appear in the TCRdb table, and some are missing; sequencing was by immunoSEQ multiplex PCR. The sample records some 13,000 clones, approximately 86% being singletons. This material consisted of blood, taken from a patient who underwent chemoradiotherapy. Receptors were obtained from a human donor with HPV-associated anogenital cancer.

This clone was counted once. The CDR3: CSVDSRLAGELDTQYF. CDR3 DNA sequence: TGCAGCGTTGATTCACGACTAGCGGGAGAGCTAGATACGCAGTATTTT. This chain connects TRBV29-1 to TRBJ2-3; TRBD2 matches at 12 bases. CDR3 length: 16 amino acids. Germline trimming cut 3 bases from V and 5 bases from J; bases unmatched to any gene: 9. Germline V gene lookup returns CDR1 SQVTM and CDR2 ANQGSEA.

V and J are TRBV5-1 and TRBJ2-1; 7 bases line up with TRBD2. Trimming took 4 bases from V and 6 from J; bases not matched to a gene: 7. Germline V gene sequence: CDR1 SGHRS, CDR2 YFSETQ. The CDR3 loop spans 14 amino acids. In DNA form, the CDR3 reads TGCGCCAGCAGCCCCGATGGGAGGGCCAATGAGCAGTTCTTC. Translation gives CASSPDGRANEQFF.